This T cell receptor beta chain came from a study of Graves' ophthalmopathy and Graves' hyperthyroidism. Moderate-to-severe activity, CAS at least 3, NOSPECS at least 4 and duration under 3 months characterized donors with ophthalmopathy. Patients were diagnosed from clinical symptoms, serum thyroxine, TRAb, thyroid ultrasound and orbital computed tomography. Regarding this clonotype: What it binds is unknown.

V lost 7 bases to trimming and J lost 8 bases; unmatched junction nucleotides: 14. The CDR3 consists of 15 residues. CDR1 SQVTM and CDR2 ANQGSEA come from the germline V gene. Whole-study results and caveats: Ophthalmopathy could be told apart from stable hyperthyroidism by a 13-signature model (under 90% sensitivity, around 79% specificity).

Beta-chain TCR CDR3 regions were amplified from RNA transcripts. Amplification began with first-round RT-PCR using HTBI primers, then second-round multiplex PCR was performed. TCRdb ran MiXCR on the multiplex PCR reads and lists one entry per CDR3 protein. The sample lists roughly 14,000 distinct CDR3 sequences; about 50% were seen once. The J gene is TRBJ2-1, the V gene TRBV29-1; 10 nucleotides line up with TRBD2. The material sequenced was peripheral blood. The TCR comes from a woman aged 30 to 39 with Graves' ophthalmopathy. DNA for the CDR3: TGCAGCGCCCAACTTGGGGCTAGCGGGAGCTATGAGCAGTTCTTC. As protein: CSAQLGASGSYEQFF.